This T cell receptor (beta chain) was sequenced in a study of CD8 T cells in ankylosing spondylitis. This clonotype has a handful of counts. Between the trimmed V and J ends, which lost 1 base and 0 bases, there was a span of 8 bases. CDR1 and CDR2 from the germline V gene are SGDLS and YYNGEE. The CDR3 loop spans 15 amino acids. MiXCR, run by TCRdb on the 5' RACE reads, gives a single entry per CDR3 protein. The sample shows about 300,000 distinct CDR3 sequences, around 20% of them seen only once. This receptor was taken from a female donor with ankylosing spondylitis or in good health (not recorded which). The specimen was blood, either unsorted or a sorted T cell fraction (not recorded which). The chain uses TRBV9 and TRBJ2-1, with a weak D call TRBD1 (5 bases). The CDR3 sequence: CASSVQGSSYNEQFF. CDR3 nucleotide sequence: TGTGCCAGCAGCGTACAGGGAAGCTCCTACAATGAGCAGTTCTTC.